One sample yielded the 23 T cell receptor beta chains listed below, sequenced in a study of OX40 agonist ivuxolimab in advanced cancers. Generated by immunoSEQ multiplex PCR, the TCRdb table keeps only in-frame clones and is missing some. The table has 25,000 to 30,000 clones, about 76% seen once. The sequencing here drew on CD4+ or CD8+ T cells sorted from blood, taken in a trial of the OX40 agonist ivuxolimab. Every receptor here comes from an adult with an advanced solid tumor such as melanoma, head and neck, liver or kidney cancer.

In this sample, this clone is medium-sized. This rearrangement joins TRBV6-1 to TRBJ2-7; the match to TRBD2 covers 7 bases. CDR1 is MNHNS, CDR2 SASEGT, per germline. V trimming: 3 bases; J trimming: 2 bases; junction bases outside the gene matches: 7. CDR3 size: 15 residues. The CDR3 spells CASSDRMAGAYEQYF. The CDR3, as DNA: TGTGCCAGCAGTGATCGGATGGCGGGGGCCTACGAGCAGTACTTC.

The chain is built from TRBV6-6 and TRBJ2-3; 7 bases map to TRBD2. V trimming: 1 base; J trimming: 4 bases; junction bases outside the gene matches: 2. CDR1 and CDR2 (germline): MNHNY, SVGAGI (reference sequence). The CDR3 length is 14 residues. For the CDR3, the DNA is TGTGCCAGCAGTTACTGGGGGGGGGCAGATACGCAGTATTTT. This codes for CASSYWGGADTQYF.

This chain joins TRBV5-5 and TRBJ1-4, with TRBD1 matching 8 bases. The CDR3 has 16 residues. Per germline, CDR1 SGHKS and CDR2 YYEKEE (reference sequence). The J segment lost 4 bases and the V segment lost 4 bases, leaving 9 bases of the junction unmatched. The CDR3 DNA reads TGTGCCAGCAGCCATGGACAGGGAAGCCATAATGAAAAACTGTTTTTT. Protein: CASSHGQGSHNEKLFF. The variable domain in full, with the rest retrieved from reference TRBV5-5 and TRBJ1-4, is DAGVTQSPTHLIKTRGQQVTLRCSPISGHKSVSWYQQVLGQGPQFIFQYYEKEERGRGNFPDRFSARQFPNYSSELNVNALLLGDSALYLCASSHGQGSHNEKLFFGSGTQLSVL.

The chain's CDR3 is CASSSGTVYSNQPQHF. The CDR3 nucleotides read TGTGCCAGCAGCTCGGGGACAGTTTATAGCAATCAGCCCCAGCATTTT. The chain uses TRBV7-9 and TRBJ1-5, with 7 positions matching TRBD1. The V segment lost 4 bases and the J segment 0 bases; nucleotides outside the gene matches: 6. CDR1 is SEHNR and CDR2 is FQNEAQ in the germline V gene (reference sequence). The CDR3 spans 16 residues. The full variable domain, with the rest looked up from reference TRBV7-9 and TRBJ1-5, is DTGVSQNPRHKITKRGQNVTFRCDPISEHNRLYWYRQTLGQGPEFLTYFQNEAQLEKSRLLSDRFSAERPKGSFSTLEIQRTEQGDSAMYLCASSSGTVYSNQPQHFGDGTRLSIL.

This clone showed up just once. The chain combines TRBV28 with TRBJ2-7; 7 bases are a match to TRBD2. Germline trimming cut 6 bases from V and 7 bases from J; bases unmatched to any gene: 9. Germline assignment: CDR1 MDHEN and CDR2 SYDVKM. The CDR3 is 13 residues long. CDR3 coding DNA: TGTGCCAGCAGGGGCGGGAGATCCTGGGAGCAGTACTTC. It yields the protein CASRGGRSWEQYF.

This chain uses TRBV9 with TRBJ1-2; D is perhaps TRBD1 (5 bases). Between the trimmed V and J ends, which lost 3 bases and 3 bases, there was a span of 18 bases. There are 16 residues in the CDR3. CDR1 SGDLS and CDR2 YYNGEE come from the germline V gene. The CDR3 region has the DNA TGTGCCAGCAGCGCAGCTCCCGCGGGGGAATACTATGGCTACACCTTC. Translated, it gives CASSAAPAGEYYGYTF.

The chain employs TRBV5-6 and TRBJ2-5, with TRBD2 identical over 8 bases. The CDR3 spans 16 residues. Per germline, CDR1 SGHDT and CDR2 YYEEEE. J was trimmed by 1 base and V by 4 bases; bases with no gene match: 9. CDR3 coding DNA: TGTGCCAGCAGCCCCGACTTTGCGGGAGGCCAAGAGACCCAGTACTTC. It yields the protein CASSPDFAGGQETQYF.

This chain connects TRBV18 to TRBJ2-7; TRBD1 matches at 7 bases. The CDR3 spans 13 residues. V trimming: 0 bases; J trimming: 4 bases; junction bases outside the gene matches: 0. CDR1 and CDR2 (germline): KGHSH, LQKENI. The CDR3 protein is CASSPPTGYEQYF. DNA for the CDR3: TGTGCCAGCTCACCACCGACAGGGTACGAGCAGTACTTC.

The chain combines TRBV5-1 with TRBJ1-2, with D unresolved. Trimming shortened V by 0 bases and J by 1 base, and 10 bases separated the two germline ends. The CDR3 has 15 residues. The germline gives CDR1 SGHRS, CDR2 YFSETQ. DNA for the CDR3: TGCGCCAGCAGCTTGGCCCTGAACCATAACTATGGCTACACCTTC. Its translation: CASSLALNHNYGYTF.

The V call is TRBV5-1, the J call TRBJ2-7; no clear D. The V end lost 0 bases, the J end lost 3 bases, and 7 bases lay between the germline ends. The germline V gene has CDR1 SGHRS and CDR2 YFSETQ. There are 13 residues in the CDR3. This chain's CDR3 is CASSLGSLYEQYF. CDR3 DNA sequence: TGCGCCAGCAGCTTGGGTAGCCTCTACGAGCAGTACTTC. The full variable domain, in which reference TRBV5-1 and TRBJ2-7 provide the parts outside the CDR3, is KAGVTQTPRYLIKTRGQQVTLSCSPISGHRSVSWYQQTPGQGLQFLFEYFSETQRNKGNFPGRFSGRQFSNSRSEMNVSTLELGDSALYLCASSLGSLYEQYFGPGTRLTVT.

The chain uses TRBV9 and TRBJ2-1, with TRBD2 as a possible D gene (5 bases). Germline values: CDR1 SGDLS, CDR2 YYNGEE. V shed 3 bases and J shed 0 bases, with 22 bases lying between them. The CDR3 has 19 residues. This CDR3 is CASSATNFPSGSSYNEQFF. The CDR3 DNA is TGTGCCAGCAGCGCAACAAATTTCCCAAGCGGAAGCTCCTACAATGAGCAGTTCTTC.

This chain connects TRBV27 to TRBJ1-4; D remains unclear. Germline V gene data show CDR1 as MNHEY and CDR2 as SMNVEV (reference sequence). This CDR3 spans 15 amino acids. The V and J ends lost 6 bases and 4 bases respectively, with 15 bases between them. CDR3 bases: TGTGCCAGCAGCCGGATCTGGGTGGATAATGAAAAACTGTTTTTT. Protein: CASSRIWVDNEKLFF.

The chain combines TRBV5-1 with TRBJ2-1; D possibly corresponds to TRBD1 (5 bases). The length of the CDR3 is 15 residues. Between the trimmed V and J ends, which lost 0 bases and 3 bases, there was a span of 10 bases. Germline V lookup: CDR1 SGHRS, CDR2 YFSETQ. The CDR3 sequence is CASSLDWGDYNEQFF. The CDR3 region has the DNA TGCGCCAGCAGCTTGGACTGGGGCGACTACAATGAGCAGTTCTTC.

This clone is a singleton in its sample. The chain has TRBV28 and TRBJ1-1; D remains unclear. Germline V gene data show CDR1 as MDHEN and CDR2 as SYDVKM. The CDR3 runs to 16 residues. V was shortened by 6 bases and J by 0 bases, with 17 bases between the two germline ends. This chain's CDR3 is CASRVGWEDLNTEAFF. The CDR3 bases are TGTGCCAGCAGGGTAGGGTGGGAGGACTTGAACACTGAAGCTTTCTTT.

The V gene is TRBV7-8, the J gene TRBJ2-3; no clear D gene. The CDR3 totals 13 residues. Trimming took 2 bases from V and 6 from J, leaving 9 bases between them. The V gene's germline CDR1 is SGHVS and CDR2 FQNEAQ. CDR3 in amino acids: CASSLLIFDTQYF. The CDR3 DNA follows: TGTGCCAGCAGCTTATTAATTTTTGATACGCAGTATTTT.

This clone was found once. DNA of the CDR3: TGTGCCAGCAGCCCGACGGGGTGGGGAGAGCAGTACTTC. Residues: CASSPTGWGEQYF. The chain couples TRBV7-6 to TRBJ2-7, with D tentatively TRBD2 (5 bases). From germline, CDR1 is SGHVS and CDR2 FNYEAQ. This CDR3 contains 13 residues. With 5 bases removed from V and 7 bases from J, the gap between germline ends came to 15 bases. Full variable domain (outside the CDR3, taken from reference TRBV7-6 and TRBJ2-7): GAGVSQSPRYKVTKRGQDVALRCDPISGHVSLYWYRQALGQGPEFLTYFNYEAQQDKSGLPNDRFSAERPEGSISTLTIQRTEQRDSAMYRCASSPTGWGEQYFGPGTRLTVT.

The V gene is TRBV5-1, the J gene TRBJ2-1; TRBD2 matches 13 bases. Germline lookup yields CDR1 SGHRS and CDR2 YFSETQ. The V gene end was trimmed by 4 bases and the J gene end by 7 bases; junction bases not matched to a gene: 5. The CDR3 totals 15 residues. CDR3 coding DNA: TGCGCCAGCAGCCCTACTAGCGGGGGGGCTAATGAGCAGTTCTTC. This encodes CASSPTSGGANEQFF.

DNA of the CDR3: TGTGCCAGCAGTACGGGGCGTAACCACCTCTACGAGCAGTACTTC. Amino acids: CASSTGRNHLYEQYF. The chain combines TRBV2 with TRBJ2-7, with D perhaps TRBD1 or TRBD2 (5 bases each). The CDR3 length is 15 residues. Germline V gene lookup returns CDR1 SNHLY and CDR2 FYNNEI. V lost 5 bases and J 3 bases, leaving 17 bases between the germline ends.

The CDR3 loop reads CASGLDAYEQYF. The DNA of the CDR3 is TGTGCCAGCGGCCTGGACGCCTACGAGCAGTACTTC. The chain combines TRBV6-5 with TRBJ2-7; D uncertain. Germline-derived CDR1 and CDR2 are MNHEY and SVGAGI. Trimming shortened V by 8 bases and J by 2 bases, and 10 bases separated the two germline ends. This CDR3 contains 12 residues.

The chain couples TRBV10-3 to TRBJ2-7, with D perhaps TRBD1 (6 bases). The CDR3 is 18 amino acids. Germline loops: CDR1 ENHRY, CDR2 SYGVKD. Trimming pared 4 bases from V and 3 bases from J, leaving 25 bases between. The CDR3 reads CAISVLPETRDTRYEQYF. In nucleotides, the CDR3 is TGTGCCATCAGTGTACTCCCAGAAACCCGGGACACCCGCTACGAGCAGTACTTC.

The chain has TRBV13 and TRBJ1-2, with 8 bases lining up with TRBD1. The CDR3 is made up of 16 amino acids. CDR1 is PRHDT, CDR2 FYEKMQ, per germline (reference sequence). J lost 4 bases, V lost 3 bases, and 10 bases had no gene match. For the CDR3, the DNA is TGTGCCAGCAGCTTGGGGGTGACAGGGGCCCTCTATGGCTACACCTTC. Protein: CASSLGVTGALYGYTF.

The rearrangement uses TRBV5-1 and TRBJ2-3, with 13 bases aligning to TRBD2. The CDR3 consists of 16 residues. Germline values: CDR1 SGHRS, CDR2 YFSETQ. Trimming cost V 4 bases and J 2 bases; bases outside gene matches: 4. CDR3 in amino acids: CASSRTSGGITDTQYF. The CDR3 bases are TGCGCCAGCAGCCGGACTAGCGGGGGCATCACAGATACGCAGTATTTT. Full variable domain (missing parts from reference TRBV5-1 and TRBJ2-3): KAGVTQTPRYLIKTRGQQVTLSCSPISGHRSVSWYQQTPGQGLQFLFEYFSETQRNKGNFPGRFSGRQFSNSRSEMNVSTLELGDSALYLCASSRTSGGITDTQYFGPGTRLTVL.

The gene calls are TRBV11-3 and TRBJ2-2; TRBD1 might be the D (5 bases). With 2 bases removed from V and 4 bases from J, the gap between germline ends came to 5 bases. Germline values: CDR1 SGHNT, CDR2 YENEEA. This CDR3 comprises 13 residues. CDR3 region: CASSLRGTGELFF. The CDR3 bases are TGTGCCAGCAGCTTAAGGGGCACCGGGGAGCTGTTTTTT.